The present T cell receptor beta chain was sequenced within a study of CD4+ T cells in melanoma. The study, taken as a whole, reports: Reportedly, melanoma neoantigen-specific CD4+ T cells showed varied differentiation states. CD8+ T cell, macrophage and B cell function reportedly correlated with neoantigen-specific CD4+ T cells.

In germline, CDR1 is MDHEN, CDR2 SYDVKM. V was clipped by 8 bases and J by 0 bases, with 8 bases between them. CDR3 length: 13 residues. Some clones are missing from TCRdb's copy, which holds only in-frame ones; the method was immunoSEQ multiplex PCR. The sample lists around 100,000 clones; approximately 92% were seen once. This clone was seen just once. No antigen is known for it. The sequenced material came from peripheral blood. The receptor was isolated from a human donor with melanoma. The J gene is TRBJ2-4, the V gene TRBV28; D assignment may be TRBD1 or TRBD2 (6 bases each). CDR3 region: CASGGLAKNIQYF. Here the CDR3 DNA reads TGTGCCAGCGGGGGGCTAGCCAAAAACATTCAGTACTTC. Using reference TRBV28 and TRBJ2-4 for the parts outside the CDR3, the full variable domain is DVKVTQSSRYLVKRTGEKVFLECVQDMDHENMFWYRQDPGLGLRLIYFSYDVKMKEKGDIPEGYSVSREKKERFSLILESASTNQTSMYLCASGGLAKNIQYFGAGTRLSVL.